The present TCR beta chain was sequenced within a study of T cell repertoires in cytomegalovirus infection. The wider study: CMV epitopes that were recently identified and HLA-C-restricted were used alongside well-studied HLA-B-restricted ones. An indication of both CMV infection and matching HLA type came from public TCR beta signatures. General observations from the study: HLA-C-restricted TCR beta clonotypes specific for CMV led the ex vivo response. Identification of carriers of CMV plus the relevant HLA was achieved through cumulative public TCR beta family frequency.

There are 17 residues in the CDR3. The V gene's germline CDR1 is SGHVS and CDR2 FQNEAQ. Losses at the gene ends were 2 bases for V and 4 bases for J; bases not matched to a gene: 10. TCRdb re-derived calls from the reads in MiXCR, one entry per CDR3 protein. Counted here are hundreds of thousands of distinct CDR3 sequences, roughly 43% occurring once; the ten biggest clones make up around 45%. A few counts support this clonotype. Its antigen is unidentified. Material: cultured PBMCs, obtained from culture after CMV antigen stimulation. The TCR originated in a human donor in good health (CMV status not recorded). Some clones in this sample may be carry-over from other donors' samples. The chain recombines TRBV7-8 with TRBJ2-2; 7 bases are a match to TRBD2. In DNA, the CDR3 is TGTGCCAGCAGCTTACCTCGGACTAGACGAGGCACCGGGGAGCTGTTTTTT. This encodes CASSLPRTRRGTGELFF.